This T cell receptor beta chain was documented in a study of T cells after yellow fever vaccination. Germline V CDR1 and CDR2: MGHRA, YSYEKL. V shed 4 bases and J 6 bases; nucleotides not matched to a gene: 11. The CDR3 has 16 residues. MiXCR was run by TCRdb on the 5' RACE reads, yielding one entry per CDR3 protein. The profile shows hundreds of thousands of distinct CDR3 sequences, around a sixth of them singletons. The source material was PBMCs, sampled before the yellow fever booster vaccination. The receptor's source is a man aged 18 to 30 who received the YFV17D yellow fever vaccine. This chain uses TRBV4-1 with TRBJ2-3; 9 bases are a match to TRBD1. The CDR3 DNA follows: TGCGCCAGCAGCCCATGGGCGGGACAGGGACTTGATACGCAGTATTTT. It is translated as CASSPWAGQGLDTQYF.